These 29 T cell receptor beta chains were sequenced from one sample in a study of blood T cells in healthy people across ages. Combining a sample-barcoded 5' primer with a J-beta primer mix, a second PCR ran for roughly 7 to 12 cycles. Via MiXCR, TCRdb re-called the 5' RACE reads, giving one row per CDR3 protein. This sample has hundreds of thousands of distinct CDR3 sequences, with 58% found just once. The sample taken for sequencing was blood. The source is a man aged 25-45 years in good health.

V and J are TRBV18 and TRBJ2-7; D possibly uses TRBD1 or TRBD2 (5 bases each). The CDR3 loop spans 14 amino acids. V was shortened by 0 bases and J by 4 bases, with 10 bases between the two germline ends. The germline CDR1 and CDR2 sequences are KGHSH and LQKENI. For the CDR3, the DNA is TGTGCCAGCTCACCACCGGGCAGGGAGTACGAGCAGTACTTC. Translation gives CASSPPGREYEQYF.

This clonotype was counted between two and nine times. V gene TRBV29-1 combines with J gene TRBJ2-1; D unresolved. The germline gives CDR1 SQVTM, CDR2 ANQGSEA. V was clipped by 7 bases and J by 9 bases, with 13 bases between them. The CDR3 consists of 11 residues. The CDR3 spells CSAAVLSEQFF. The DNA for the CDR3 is TGCAGCGCTGCCGTTCTTAGTGAGCAGTTCTTC.

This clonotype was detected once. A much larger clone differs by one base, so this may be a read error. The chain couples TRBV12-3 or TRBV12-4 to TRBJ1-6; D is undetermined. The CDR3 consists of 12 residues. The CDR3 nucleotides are TGTGCCAGCAGTTTAGCCGAGTCACCCCCCCACTTT. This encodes CASSLAESPPHF.

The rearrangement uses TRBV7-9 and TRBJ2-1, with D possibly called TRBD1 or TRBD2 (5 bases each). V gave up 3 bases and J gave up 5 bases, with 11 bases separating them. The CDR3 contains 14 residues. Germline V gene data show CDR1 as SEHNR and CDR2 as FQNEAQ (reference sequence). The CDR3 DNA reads TGTGCCAGCAGCTTGCATGGGGGTAACAATGAGCAGTTCTTC. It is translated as CASSLHGGNNEQFF.

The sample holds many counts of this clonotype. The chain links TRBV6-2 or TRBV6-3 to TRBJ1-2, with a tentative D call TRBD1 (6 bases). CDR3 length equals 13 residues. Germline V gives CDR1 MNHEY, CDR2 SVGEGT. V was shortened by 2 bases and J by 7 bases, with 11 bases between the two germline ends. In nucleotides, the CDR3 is TGTGCCAGCAGTTACGGACAGTTCTCTGGCTACACCTTC. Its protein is CASSYGQFSGYTF.

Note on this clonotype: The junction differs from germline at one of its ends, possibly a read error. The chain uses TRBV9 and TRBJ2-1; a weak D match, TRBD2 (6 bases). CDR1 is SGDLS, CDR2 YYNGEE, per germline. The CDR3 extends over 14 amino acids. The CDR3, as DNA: TGTGCCGGCAGCCTAGACGGAGGGCCGGTCGAGCAGTTCTTC. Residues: CAGSLDGGPVEQFF.

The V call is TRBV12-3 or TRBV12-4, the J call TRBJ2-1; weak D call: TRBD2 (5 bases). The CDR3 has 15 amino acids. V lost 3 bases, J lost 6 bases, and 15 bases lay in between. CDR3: CASSFERLMANEQFF. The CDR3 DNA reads TGTGCCAGCAGTTTTGAGCGGCTGATGGCCAATGAGCAGTTCTTC.

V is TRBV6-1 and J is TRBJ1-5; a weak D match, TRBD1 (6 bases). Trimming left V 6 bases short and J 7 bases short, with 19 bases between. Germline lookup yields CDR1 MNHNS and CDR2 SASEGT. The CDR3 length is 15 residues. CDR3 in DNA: TGTGCCAGCAGGGATAGGGGGTCATTGGGACAGCCCCAGCATTTT. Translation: CASRDRGSLGQPQHF.

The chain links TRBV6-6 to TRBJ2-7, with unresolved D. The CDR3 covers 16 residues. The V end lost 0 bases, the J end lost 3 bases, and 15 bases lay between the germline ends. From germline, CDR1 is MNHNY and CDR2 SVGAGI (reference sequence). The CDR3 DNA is TGTGCCAGCAGTTACTCGATTCGGTCTCATCACTACGAGCAGTACTTC. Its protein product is CASSYSIRSHHYEQYF.

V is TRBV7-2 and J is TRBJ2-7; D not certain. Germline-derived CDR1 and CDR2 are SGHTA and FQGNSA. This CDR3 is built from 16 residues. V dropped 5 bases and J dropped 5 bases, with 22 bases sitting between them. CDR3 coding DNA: TGTGCCAGCAGCAATAATGGCGGACCCCGATCGGACGAGCAGTACTTC. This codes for CASSNNGGPRSDEQYF.

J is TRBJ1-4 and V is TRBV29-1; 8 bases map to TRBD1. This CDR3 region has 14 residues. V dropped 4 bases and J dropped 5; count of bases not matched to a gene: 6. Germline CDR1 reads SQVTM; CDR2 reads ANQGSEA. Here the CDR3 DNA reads TGCAGCGTTGTTTGGGGGACAGGAAATGAAAAACTGTTTTTT. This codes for CSVVWGTGNEKLFF.

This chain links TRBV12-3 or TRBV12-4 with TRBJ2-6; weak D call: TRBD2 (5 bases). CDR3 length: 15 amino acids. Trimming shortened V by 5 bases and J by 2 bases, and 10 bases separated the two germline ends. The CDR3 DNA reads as TGTGCCAGCAGTCGAGCGGCTACTGGGGCCAACGTCCTGACTTTC. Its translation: CASSRAATGANVLTF.

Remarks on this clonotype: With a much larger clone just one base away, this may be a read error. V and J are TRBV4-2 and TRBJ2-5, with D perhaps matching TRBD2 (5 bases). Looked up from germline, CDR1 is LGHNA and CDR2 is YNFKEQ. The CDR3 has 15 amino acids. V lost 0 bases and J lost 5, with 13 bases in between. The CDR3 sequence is CASSQDRGRIETQYF. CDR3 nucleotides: TGTGCCAGCAGCCAAGATCGAGGGCGTATTGAGACCCAGTACTTC.

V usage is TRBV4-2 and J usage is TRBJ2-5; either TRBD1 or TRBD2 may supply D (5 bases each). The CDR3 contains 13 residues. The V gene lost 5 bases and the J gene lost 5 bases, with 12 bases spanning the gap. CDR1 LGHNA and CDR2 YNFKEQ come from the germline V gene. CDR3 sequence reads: CASSRKRGETQYF. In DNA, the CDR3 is TGTGCCAGCAGCAGGAAGAGGGGTGAGACCCAGTACTTC.

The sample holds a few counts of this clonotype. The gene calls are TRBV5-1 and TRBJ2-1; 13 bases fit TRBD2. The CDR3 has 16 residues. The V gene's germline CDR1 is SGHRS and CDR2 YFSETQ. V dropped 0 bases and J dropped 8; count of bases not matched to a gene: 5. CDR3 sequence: CASSLAVLAGGHEQFF. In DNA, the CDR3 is TGCGCCAGCAGCTTGGCCGTACTAGCGGGGGGGCATGAGCAGTTCTTC.

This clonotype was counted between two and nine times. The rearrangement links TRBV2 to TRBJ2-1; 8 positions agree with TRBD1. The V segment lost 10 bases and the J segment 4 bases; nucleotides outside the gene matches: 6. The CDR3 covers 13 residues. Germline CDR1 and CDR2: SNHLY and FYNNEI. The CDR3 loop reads CATRQGPYNEQFF. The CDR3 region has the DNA TGTGCCACCAGACAGGGGCCTTACAATGAGCAGTTCTTC.

The CDR3 bases are TGTGCCAGCAGCCAAAACACAGGGGCCAATCCCTACGAGCAGTACTTC. Translated, it gives CASSQNTGANPYEQYF. The rearrangement joins TRBV4-2 to TRBJ2-7; TRBD1 aligns across 7 bases. The CDR3 runs 16 residues. J was trimmed by 2 bases and V by 2 bases; bases with no gene match: 9. Germline lookup yields CDR1 LGHNA and CDR2 YNFKEQ.

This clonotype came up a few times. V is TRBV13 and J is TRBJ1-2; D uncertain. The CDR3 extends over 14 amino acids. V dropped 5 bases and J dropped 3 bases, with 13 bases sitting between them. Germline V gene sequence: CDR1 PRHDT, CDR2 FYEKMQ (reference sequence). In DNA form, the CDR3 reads TGTGCCAGCAGCCCGAGGGCGGTTTACTATGGCTACACCTTC. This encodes CASSPRAVYYGYTF.

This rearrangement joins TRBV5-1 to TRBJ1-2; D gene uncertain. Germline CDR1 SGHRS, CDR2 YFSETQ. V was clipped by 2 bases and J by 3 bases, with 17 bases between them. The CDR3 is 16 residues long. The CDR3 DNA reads TGCGCCAGCAGCTTTTCTGGCAGCCCAACACACTATGGCTACACCTTC. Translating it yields CASSFSGSPTHYGYTF.

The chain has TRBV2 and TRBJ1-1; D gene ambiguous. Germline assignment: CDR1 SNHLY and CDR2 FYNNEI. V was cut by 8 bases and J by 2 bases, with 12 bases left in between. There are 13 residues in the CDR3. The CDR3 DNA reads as TGTGCCAGCTCGAAAGGCAGCAACACTGAAGCTTTCTTT. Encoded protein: CASSKGSNTEAFF.

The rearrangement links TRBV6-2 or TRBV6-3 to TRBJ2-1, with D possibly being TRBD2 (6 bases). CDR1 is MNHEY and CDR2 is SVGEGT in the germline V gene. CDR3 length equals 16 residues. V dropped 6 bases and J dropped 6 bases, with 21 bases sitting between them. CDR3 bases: TGTGCCAGCAGCTATCCCCGAGCGGGCTGGGGCAATGAGCAGTTCTTC. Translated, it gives CASSYPRAGWGNEQFF.

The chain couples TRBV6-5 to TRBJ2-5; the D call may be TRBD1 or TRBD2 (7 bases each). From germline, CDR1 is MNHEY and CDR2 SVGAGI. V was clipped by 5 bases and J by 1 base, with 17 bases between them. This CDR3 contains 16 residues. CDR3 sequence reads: CASSLQGGALQETQYF. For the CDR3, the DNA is TGTGCCAGCAGTCTCCAGGGGGGGGCCCTCCAAGAGACCCAGTACTTC.

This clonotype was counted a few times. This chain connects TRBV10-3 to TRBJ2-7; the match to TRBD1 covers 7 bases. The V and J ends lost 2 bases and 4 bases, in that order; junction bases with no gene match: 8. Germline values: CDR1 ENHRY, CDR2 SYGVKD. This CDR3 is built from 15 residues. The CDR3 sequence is CAISEGGQRLYEQYF. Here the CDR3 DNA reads TGTGCCATCAGTGAGGGGGGACAGAGACTTTACGAGCAGTACTTC.

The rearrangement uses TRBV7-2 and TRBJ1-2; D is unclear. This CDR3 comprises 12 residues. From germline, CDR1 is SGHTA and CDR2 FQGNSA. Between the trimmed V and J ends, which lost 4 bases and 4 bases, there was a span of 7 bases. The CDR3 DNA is TGTGCCAGCAGCTCCCTTAGCTATGGCTACACCTTC. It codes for CASSSLSYGYTF.

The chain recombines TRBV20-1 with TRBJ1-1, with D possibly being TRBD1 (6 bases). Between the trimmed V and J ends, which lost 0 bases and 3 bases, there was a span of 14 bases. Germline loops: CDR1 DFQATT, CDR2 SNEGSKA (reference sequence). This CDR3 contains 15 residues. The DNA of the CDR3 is TGCAGTGCTAGAGATGCGGGGGCCGGTGACACTGAAGCTTTCTTT. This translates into CSARDAGAGDTEAFF.

CDR3 DNA: TGTGCCAGCAGCCACAGGTTTTCGGCAGATACGCAGTATTTT. Protein sequence: CASSHRFSADTQYF. The V and J genes are TRBV3-1 and TRBJ2-3; D ambiguous. CDR1 is LGHDT and CDR2 is YNNKEL in the germline V gene (reference sequence). There are 14 residues in the CDR3. Between the trimmed V and J ends, which lost 3 bases and 4 bases, there was a span of 11 bases.

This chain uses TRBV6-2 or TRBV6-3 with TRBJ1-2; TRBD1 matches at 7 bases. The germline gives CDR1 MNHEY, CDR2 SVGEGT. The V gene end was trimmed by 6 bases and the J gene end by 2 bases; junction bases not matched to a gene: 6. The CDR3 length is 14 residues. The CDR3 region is CASRTGRSNYGYTF. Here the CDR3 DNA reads TGTGCCAGCAGGACAGGGAGATCAAACTATGGCTACACCTTC.

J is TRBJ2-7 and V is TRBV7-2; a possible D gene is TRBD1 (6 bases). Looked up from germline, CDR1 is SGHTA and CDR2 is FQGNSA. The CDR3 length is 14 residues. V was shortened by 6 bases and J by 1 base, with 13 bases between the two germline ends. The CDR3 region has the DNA TGTGCCAGCAGGTCGGACAGCAATTCCTACGAGCAGTACTTC. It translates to CASRSDSNSYEQYF.

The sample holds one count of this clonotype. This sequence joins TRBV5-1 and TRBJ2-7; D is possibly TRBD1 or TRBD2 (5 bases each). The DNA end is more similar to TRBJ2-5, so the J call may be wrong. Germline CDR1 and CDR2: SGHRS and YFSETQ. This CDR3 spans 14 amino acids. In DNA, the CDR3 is TGCGCCAGCAGCTTTCAGGGTACGGGGGAGACCCAGTACTTC. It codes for CASSFQGTGETQYF.